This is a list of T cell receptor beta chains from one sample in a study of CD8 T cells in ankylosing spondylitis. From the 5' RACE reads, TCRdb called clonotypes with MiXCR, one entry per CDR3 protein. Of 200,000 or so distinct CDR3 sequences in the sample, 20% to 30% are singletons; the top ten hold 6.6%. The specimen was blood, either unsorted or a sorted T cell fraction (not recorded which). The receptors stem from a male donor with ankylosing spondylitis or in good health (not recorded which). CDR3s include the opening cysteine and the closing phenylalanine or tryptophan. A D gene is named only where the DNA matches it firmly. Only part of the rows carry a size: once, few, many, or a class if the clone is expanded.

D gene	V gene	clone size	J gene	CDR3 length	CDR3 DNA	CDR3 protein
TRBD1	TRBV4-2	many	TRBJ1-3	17	TGTGCCAGCAGCCAGGCCTTAGGACAGGGCGCTGGAAACACCATATATTTT	CASSQALGQGAGNTIYF
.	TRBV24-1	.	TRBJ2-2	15	TGTGCCACCAGTGATTCCCGACCGAACACCGGGGAGCTGTTTTTT	CATSDSRPNTGELFF
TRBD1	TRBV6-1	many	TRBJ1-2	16	TGTGCCAGCAGCATAAGACAGGGCGCTTCTAACTATGGCTACACCTTC	CASSIRQGASNYGYTF
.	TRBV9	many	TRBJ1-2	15	TGTGCCAGCAGCCCACAAGTCGGGGGAATCCTTGGCTACACCTTC	CASSPQVGGILGYTF
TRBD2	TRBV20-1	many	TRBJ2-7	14	TGCAGTGCTAAGAAAGCGGGAGGGGTCCACGAGCAGTACTTC	CSAKKAGGVHEQYF
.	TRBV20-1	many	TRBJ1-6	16	TGCAGTGCTAGAGATCGGGGTGCGACCTATAATTCACCCCTCCACTTT	CSARDRGATYNSPLHF
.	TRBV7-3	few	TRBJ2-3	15	TGTGCCAGCAGCCCAACGGGGGGCTGGACAGATACGCAGTATTTT	CASSPTGGWTDTQYF
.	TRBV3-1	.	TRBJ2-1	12	TGTGCCAGCAGCCAAATGAAGGGGATCCGCATCTTC	CASSQMKGIRIF
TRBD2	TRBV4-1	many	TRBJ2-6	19	TGCGCCAGCAGCCAAGTTGGGACTAGCGGGAGAGTTGGGGCCAACGTCCTGACTTTC	CASSQVGTSGRVGANVLTF
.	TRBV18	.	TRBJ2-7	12	TGTGCCAGCTCACCACGCGTTGGCGAGCAGTACTTC	CASSPRVGEQYF
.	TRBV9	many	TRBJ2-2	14	TGTGCCAGCTCCGAGGGCGGGACATCCGGGGAGCTGTTTTTT	CASSEGGTSGELFF
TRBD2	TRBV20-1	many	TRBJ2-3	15	TGCAGTGCACCTCCTAGCGGGAGAATCGCAGATACGCAGTATTTT	CSAPPSGRIADTQYF